The source of this T cell receptor beta chain is a study of T cell responses to AZD1222 COVID-19 vaccine. Overall study findings and caveats: Clonal diversity was possibly underestimated, and the donors were mostly white British, with more females. Elevations in Spike-specific TCR breadth and depth followed administration of two AZD1222 doses.

Regarding this clone: Its antigen is unidentified.

Method: immunoSEQ multiplex PCR; TCRdb's copy keeps in-frame clones and lacks some. The sample records more than 150,000 clones, 85% to 95% being singletons. CDR3 length: 15 amino acids. CDR1 and CDR2 from the germline V gene are MGHRA and YSYEKL. Deletions cut 4 bases from V and 3 bases from J, with 13 bases between. The V call is TRBV4-1, the J call TRBJ1-3; the D is unclear. The TCR was taken from an adult in good health. Here the sequenced sample was peripheral blood, taken on day 0 of AZD1222 vaccination. In DNA form, the CDR3 reads TGCGCCAGCAGCCGCGGGGAGGAGTTTGGAAACACCATATATTTT. As protein: CASSRGEEFGNTIYF.